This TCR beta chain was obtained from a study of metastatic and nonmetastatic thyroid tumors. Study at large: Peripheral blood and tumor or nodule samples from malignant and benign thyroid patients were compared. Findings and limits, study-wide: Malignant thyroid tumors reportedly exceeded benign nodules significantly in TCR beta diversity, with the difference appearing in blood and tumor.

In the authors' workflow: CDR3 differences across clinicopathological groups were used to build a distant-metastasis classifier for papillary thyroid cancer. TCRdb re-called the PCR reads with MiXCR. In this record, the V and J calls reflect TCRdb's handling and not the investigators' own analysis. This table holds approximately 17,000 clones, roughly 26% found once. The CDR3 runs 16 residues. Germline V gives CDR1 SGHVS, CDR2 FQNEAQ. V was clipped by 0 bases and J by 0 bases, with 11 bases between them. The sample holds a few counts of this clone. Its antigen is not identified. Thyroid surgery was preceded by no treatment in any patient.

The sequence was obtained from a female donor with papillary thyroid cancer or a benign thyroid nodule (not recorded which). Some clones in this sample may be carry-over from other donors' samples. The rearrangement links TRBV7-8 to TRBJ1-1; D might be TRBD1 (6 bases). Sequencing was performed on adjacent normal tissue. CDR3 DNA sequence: TGTGCCAGCAGCTTAGCGCAGGGGTTCATGAACACTGAAGCTTTCTTT. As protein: CASSLAQGFMNTEAFF.